This record concerns one T cell receptor beta chain sequence. These data come from a study of blood T cell repertoires in COVID-19. The CDR3 totals 14 residues. Trimming took off 3 bases at V and 4 bases at J, with 9 bases between the two ends. Germline lookup yields CDR1 SEHNR and CDR2 FQNEAQ (reference sequence). Produced via immunoSEQ multiplex PCR; TCRdb's table is partial and in-frame only. The sample consists of fewer than 300,000 clones, approximately 83% of them appearing once. This chain connects TRBV7-9 to TRBJ1-4, with a tentative D call TRBD1 (6 bases). The origin of this receptor is a young woman who had recovered from COVID-19. The specimen sequenced was PBMCs or T cells enriched from blood (not recorded which). CDR3 nucleotides: TGTGCCAGCAGCTTTCAAGGGGGTAATGAAAAACTGTTTTTT. Translation gives CASSFQGGNEKLFF. Drawing the rest from reference TRBV7-9 and TRBJ1-4, the complete variable domain is DTGVSQNPRHKITKRGQNVTFRCDPISEHNRLYWYRQTLGQGPEFLTYFQNEAQLEKSRLLSDRFSAERPKGSFSTLEIQRTEQGDSAMYLCASSFQGGNEKLFFGSGTQLSVL.